This TCR beta chain was identified during a study of cytomegalovirus exposure and HLA in healthy donors (dated by TCRdb to about 2017). With regard to the full study: In an earlier analysis of 550 to 750 of the donors, 276 Gb of sequence data and approximately 100 million unique TCR beta sequences from some 170 million T cells were reported. The study was designed to test whether signatures of past pathogen exposure could be identified by cataloging public T cell receptors. To predict cytomegalovirus infection status, the study brought together high-throughput TCR immunosequencing, statistical association of individual TCRs with disease status, and machine learning. The number of donors typed differed by locus, with about 629-640 for A, B, C, DRB1 and DQB1, 522 for DQA1, approximately 570 for DPA1, and around 430 for DPB1. Across under 500 genotyped donors of the cohort, an average of roughly 250,000 unique TCR beta nucleotide sequences per donor were sequenced, and 15% to 20% of those sequences were non-productive. Of the 300 to 500 genotyped donors, less than 85% were placed in the genetic ancestry cluster associated with self-reported Caucasian donors. Donor age, sex, ethnicity and CMV serostatus were compiled together with the repertoire data. Every discovery cohort repertoire had been produced on one sequencing platform. To decide whether each TCR beta V gene segment behaved as functional or pseudogenic, an earlier analysis of nearly 600 of the donors relied on high-throughput TCR beta sequencing. Along with the approximately 620-subject first cohort, a separate validation cohort of around 110 different subjects was used. The study used immunosequencing to profile the T cell repertoires of approximately 640 subjects and linked those repertoires to cytomegalovirus serostatus. Genome-wide SNP genotypes for about 60% of the 666 donors were used in a later genetic analysis, which treated that subset as a discovery cohort. The later analysis used no new phenotypic data to find candidate immune exposures, relying instead on TCR beta sequences and their occurrence across donors. A later analysis re-examined previously published TCR beta repertoires from about 700 donors and added high-resolution HLA genotyping to investigate patterns of TCR occurrence. About five DR-DQ haplotypes were treated as single units for association and clustering because of strong linkage in the cohort. HLA typing covered class I and class II loci at four-digit resolution. An early release that covered some 640 HLA-typed donors contained about 300 gigabases of sequencing data and around 85 million unique TCR sequences. Broader findings and caveats from the paper: The only immune exposure information available for the cohort was CMV serostatus. The authors suggested that the approach could potentially be extended to other disease states and immunological phenotypes. A few of the identified cytomegalovirus-associated TCR beta chains were confirmed in vitro to be specific for cytomegalovirus antigens. While some public TCRs were present in many individuals, most TCR sequences turned up only very rarely across donors. Because HLA typing was missing for some donors at each locus, association tests included only the typed subset. According to a later analysis, parvovirus B19, influenza, CMV and Epstein-Barr virus appeared linked to several top co-occurrence clusters. The study gave a list of under 200 TCR beta chains associated with cytomegalovirus. The presence/absence analyses assumed that sequencing depth was roughly uniform across donors, and that assumption may not be true. A later analysis found that HLA-associated TCR beta chains were more clonally expanded and had lower generation probabilities than equally common non-associated chains. In both the original and validation cohorts, the classifier was reported to diagnose cytomegalovirus status with high specificity and sensitivity. According to a later analysis, TCR association rates differed among HLA loci, with DRB1 alleles showing the most associated TCRs and HLA-C alleles showing the fewest. The sequencing pipeline was judged likely to have produced a cluster of highly shared sequence variants as a technical artifact. Most CMV-associated TCR beta chains appeared to be HLA-restricted in a later analysis, and the HLA associations seemed to be driven largely by CMV exposure. According to a later genetic analysis, donors in an Asian-associated ancestry cluster had fewer N-insertions in productive TCRs than the approximately 650-donor mean. V-gene and J-gene trimming of TCR beta chains was associated with a missense DCLRE1C variant in a later genetic analysis, and the association was replicated in an independent cohort. An earlier analysis of some 560 of the donors showed that most TCR beta V segments appeared in productive rearrangements either about 90% or about 30% of the time, which broadly matched IMGT annotations. Because counts were too low, around 18 rarely observed V segments, including chromosome 9 orphons, were left out of the earlier analysis of 587 of the donors. The 87-base-pair reads could not distinguish some IMGT-functional V segments, including TRBV6-2 and TRBV6-3, so those segments were excluded. Linkage disequilibrium might explain the correlated functional status among segregating V segments, but an unknown experimental factor could not be ruled out. Strong co-occurrence of HLA alleles, especially DR and DQ, made assigning TCR associations to individual alleles difficult. In a later analysis, 15,000 to 20,000 TCR beta sequences were associated with specific HLA alleles at a false discovery rate of 0.05. A further reported finding was that TCR beta sequences accurately predicted the HLA-A and HLA-B alleles for most subjects in the first cohort. Only TCR beta chains were sequenced in this cohort, and the absence of alpha or paired-chain data limited detectable features.

Libraries were built with the immunoSEQ multiplex PCR assay. For the multiplex PCR, a mixture combining 60 forward primers for TCR Vbeta segments and 13 reverse primers for TCR Jbeta segments was used. The CDR3 region of rearranged TCR beta genes was amplified from genomic DNA with a multiplex PCR assay. The Illumina HiSeq System was used to sequence the amplified TCR beta libraries as 87-base-pair reads. The source study handled its data this way. Across the roughly 640 repertoires, a later analysis counted 80 million or so unique TCR beta chains, some 11 million of which were shared by at least two donors. Raw reads were error-corrected and collapsed into unique sequences with a nearest-neighbor algorithm that merged closely related sequences to remove PCR and sequencing errors. To assign V, D and J gene segments, CDR3 sequences were aligned to IMGT reference sequences. For a sequence to be retained, a match of at least six nucleotides was required to both a V gene segment and a J gene segment. Rearrangements were called productive when the CDR3 lacked stop codons and stayed in frame with V and J; all others were non-productive. CDR3 was defined by IMGT convention, running from the second conserved V-encoded cysteine to the conserved J-encoded phenylalanine. The earlier analysis of about 560 of the donors excluded any sequence lacking an unambiguous match to a single V gene segment. An earlier analysis of some 500 of the donors classified V segments as functional when productive rearrangements were above 56.7% and as segregating when the standard deviation between donors was above 5%. A statistical classification framework was built to diagnose cytomegalovirus status from the catalog of TCR beta chain sequences. V and J gene assignment, in a later analysis, came from comparing TCR nucleotide sequences with IMGT/GENE-DB human TR gene sequences. The TCRdist pipeline was used in a later analysis to assign CDR3 sequences and most-parsimonious VDJ recombination scenarios. In a later analysis, each TCR beta chain was defined by its CDR3 amino acid sequence together with its V-gene family, and reads without a unique V-gene family were excluded. A later analysis removed several hundred highly shared, low-generation-probability nucleotide sequences to deal with suspected cross-contamination and a sequencing artifact. In a later analysis, a clonal expansion index for each public chain was calculated from normalized within-repertoire ranks of inferred template counts. In a later analysis, generation probabilities were computed with a VDJ recombination model fitted to out-of-frame rearrangements, and the resulting probabilities were checked against IGoR. A later analysis scored TCR-TCR, TCR-HLA and TCR-CMV co-occurrence with hypergeometric tests, applying a repertoire-size bias correction to TCR pairs. A later analysis estimated false discovery rates by permuting HLA or CMV assignments 20 times. In a later analysis, co-occurring TCRs were grouped using DBSCAN, and TCRdist sequence similarity was added for clustering within HLA-allele-positive subsets. Repertoires with fewer than 30,000 or more than 120,000 public chains, plus five repertoires with anomalous nucleotide sharing, were excluded from co-occurrence clustering. TCRdb carries this immuneACCESS record with in-frame sequences only. Its versions omit some clonotypes, under half of them owing to an unresolved V gene in the studies checked, with the rest unexplained. That table furnishes V, J and clone size, whereas the DNA furnished D and trimming. For this sample the table gives 150,000 or so clones, of which 76% were detected only once. In total, the top ten clones hold roughly 0.76% of the sample.

As for this clone: Its antigen has not been determined. No clone much larger than this one lies a single base away; base qualities are absent.

The cohort consisted of hundreds of healthy bone marrow donors. All cohort members were sampled while nominally healthy, although unrecorded immune exposures were likely present. The donor tested CMV seronegative, placing the donor among the 352 seronegative members of the cohort. A peripheral blood sample was collected from each donor, and TCR beta sequencing was performed on peripheral blood mononuclear cells. The Qiagen DNeasy Blood Extraction Kit was used to extract genomic DNA from the blood cell samples. Via the germline V gene, CDR1 is LGHNA and CDR2 YSLEER. Its CDR3 holds 16 amino acids, cysteine through phenylalanine. This entry keeps only the CDR3 DNA: 48 bases, framed from base 1. V and J are truncated by 1 base and 4 bases respectively, leaving an intervening sequence of 16 bases.

The source of this sequence is a female donor in good health and CMV-seronegative. The sequence is built from TRBV4-3 and TRBJ1-2; the D region possibly corresponds to TRBD1 (5 bases align). The source material was PBMCs. In nucleotide form, the sequence is TGCGCCAGCAGCCAAGCGTGGTCACAGGCGAGCTATGGCTACACCTTC. The encoded protein is CASSQAWSQASYGYTF.